This T cell receptor (beta chain) was documented in a study of regulatory dendritic cells for organ transplantation (dated by TCRdb to 2017 to 2019). In terms of the full investigation: The TCRbeta repertoires of sorted naive and memory CD4+ and CD8+ T cells were sequenced before and after allostimulation with regulatory or mature dendritic cells. General findings and caveats noted by the study authors: Sequencing was done in only a couple of subjects, and the authors reported considerable heterogeneity between individuals in the alloreactive memory CD8+ T cell pool. Among the resting subsets, memory CD8+ T cells contained the most alloreactive TCR clonotypes. The repertoires of naive CD4+ and CD8+ T cells were highly diverse, while memory cell repertoires were less diverse, with memory CD8+ cells being the most oligoclonal. In both subjects, allostimulation led to expansion of memory CD8+ clones, although regulatory dendritic cells appeared to cause more limited expansion than mature dendritic cells did.

V was cut back by 5 bases and J by 3 bases, leaving a gap of 14 bases between them. Sequences SGHTA (CDR1) and FQGTGA (CDR2) are obtained from the germline V gene. Counted from cysteine to phenylalanine, this CDR3 has 14 amino acids. The CDR3 DNA has 42 bases and is translated from base 1. The TCRbeta CDR3 regions were amplified in a multiplexed two-step PCR with Vbeta-specific forward primers and Jbeta-specific reverse primers. The TCRbeta libraries were sequenced on an Illumina instrument via the immunoSEQ service. As for the authors' bioinformatics: V, D and J genes were assigned using IMGT annotation, and counts were corrected for multiplex PCR bias using synthetic CDR3 analogues. The immunoSEQ Analyzer calculated repertoire clonality as one minus the normalized Shannon entropy. Fisher's exact test with Benjamini-Hochberg false discovery rate control was used to define clonal expansion, with two-tailed P<0.01. Sourced from immuneACCESS, this table was stored by TCRdb with only in-frame sequences that have V and J called. A share of the clones is absent; for the studies checked, an unresolved V gene accounts for under half, and the remainder has no known explanation. That table is the source of V, J and clone size, and D and trimming were worked out from the DNA. The sample has some 35,000 clones on record, 85% to 90% of them singletons. The top ten clonotypes cover approximately 0.059% of the sample.

This clone was seen more than once but under ten times. The target of this receptor is not known. Base quality data are lacking; no much larger clone is found one base away. FACS was used to sort CD4+ or CD8+ cells into naive T cells, defined as CD45RA+, and memory T cells, defined as CD45RO+. A couple of healthy control subjects provided the T cells used for TCR sequencing. Unstimulated sorted T cell subsets were used as baseline controls for the mixed lymphocyte reactions. The Qiagen DNeasy Blood & Tissue Kit was used for extraction of genomic DNA. Input material: naive CD4+ T cells from blood. The sample's cell subset or site label is to be understood as: CD45RA+ naive T cells. The sequence links TRBV7-3 to TRBJ2-7; a weak D assignment points to TRBD2 (5 bases agree). The TCR sequence derives from a human donor in good health. The CDR3 loop reads CASSPDPEGYEQYF. The DNA reads as follows: TGTGCCAGCAGCCCGGACCCAGAGGGCTACGAGCAGTACTTC. Where the CDR3 stops, the reference TRBV7-3 and TRBJ2-7 genes take over; the full variable domain is GAGVSQTPSNKVTEKGKYVELRCDPISGHTALYWYRQSLGQGPEFLIYFQGTGAADDSGLPNDRFFAVRPEGSVSTLKIQRTERGDSAVYLCASSPDPEGYEQYFGPGTRLTVT.